Listed below are T cell receptor beta chains from one sample, sequenced in a study of shared clonotypes between healthy human individuals. Using immunoSEQ multiplex PCR, the repertoire was profiled, and TCRdb retains in-frame clones only, with some absent. The table lists about 490,000 clones, roughly 85% of them singletons. Sequencing was done on a sample of PBMCs. The receptors originated from a woman aged 40 to 50 in good health. Some clones in this sample may be carry-over from other donors' samples. Each CDR3 is given with its conserved first and last residue. A D gene is named only where the DNA matches it firmly. Size is stated for part of the rows, as once, few or many counts, or as a class when the clone is expanded.

J gene: TRBJ1-1; D gene: NA; CDR3 length: 17; clone size: once; V gene: TRBV10-3; CDR3 DNA: TGTGCCATCAGTGAGTCCAAGTTGGGGCAGGGGAACACTGAAGCTTTCTTT; CDR3 protein: CAISESKLGQGNTEAFF
J gene: TRBJ2-5; D gene: NA; CDR3 length: 13; clone size: NA; V gene: TRBV5-4; CDR3 DNA: TGTGCCAGCAGCTTGGGTCCACAAGAGACCCAGTACTTC; CDR3 protein: CASSLGPQETQYF
J gene: TRBJ1-6; D gene: NA; CDR3 length: 15; clone size: NA; V gene: TRBV9; CDR3 DNA: TGTGCCAGCAGCGTAACGGACAGCCTGCATTCACCCCTCCACTTT; CDR3 protein: CASSVTDSLHSPLHF
J gene: TRBJ2-3; D gene: NA; CDR3 length: 14; clone size: NA; V gene: TRBV5-4; CDR3 DNA: TGTGCCAGCAGCTTGGGGCTAGACGCAGATACGCAGTATTTT; CDR3 protein: CASSLGLDADTQYF
J gene: TRBJ1-5; D gene: NA; CDR3 length: 13; clone size: few; V gene: TRBV11-2; CDR3 DNA: TGTGCCAGCAGCTTAGCTAGCAATCAGCCCCAGCATTTT; CDR3 protein: CASSLASNQPQHF
J gene: TRBJ2-2; D gene: NA; CDR3 length: 14; clone size: once; V gene: TRBV5-1; CDR3 DNA: TGCGCCAGCAGCTTGGTGCCGAACACCGGGGAGCTGTTTTTT; CDR3 protein: CASSLVPNTGELFF
J gene: TRBJ2-6; D gene: NA; CDR3 length: 16; clone size: NA; V gene: TRBV5-6; CDR3 DNA: TGTGCCAGCAGCCCGGAATTAGCACGTGGGGCCAACGTCCTGACTTTC; CDR3 protein: CASSPELARGANVLTF
J gene: TRBJ1-2; D gene: NA; CDR3 length: 16; clone size: NA; V gene: TRBV4-3; CDR3 DNA: TGCGCCAGCAGCCAAGACTTGGTAGCAGGGGTAGGTGGCTACACCTTC; CDR3 protein: CASSQDLVAGVGGYTF
J gene: TRBJ2-3; D gene: TRBD1; CDR3 length: 15; clone size: NA; V gene: TRBV18; CDR3 DNA: TGTGCCAGCTCAGGGAACAGGGGCCGAGTGGATACGCAGTATTTT; CDR3 protein: CASSGNRGRVDTQYF
J gene: TRBJ1-1; D gene: NA; CDR3 length: 15; clone size: NA; V gene: TRBV28; CDR3 DNA: TGTGCCAGCACCCCCCCGCTGGGGGTGAACACTGAAGCTTTCTTT; CDR3 protein: CASTPPLGVNTEAFF